This T cell receptor (beta chain) was captured by sequencing in a study of shared clonotypes between healthy human individuals. On the study more broadly: Each donor's CD8 memory used one plate, CD8 naive two, each CD4 subset three.

Study-level results: Donor clonotype sharing was expected to depend on sequencing depth.

Deep level was the assay's run setting. Per the original methods: ImmunoSEQ yielded junction-only sequences lacking quality scores, so filtering differed. Only in-frame clones appear in the TCRdb table, and some are missing; sequencing was by immunoSEQ multiplex PCR. V, J and clone size derive from that table, while D and trimming were established from the DNA sequence. The table has under 2,000,000 clones, about 95% seen once. With respect to this clone: Its antigen remains unknown.

Cells designated naive CD8 were CD45RO-negative and were positively selected for CCR7, with terminally differentiated effector memory CD45RA+ cells excluded. The CDR3 totals 16 residues. V was trimmed by 1 base and J by 3 bases, leaving 15 bases between them. Germline values: CDR1 MGHRA, CDR2 YSYEKL. This chain links TRBV4-1 with TRBJ1-1, with unresolved D. The sequence came from a man aged 18-30 years in good health. Material for sequencing was naive CD8+ T cells sorted from blood. CDR3 DNA sequence: TGCGCCAGCAGCCAAGCCCCAATAGACCGGCACACTGAAGCTTTCTTT. The encoded protein is CASSQAPIDRHTEAFF.